This T cell receptor beta chain came from a study of Graves' ophthalmopathy and Graves' hyperthyroidism. Each diagnosis was determined on the basis of clinical symptoms, serum thyroxine, TRAb, thyroid ultrasound and orbital computed tomography. This clonotype was detected ten times or more. Amplification of the TCR beta CDR3 regions used RNA transcripts (as template). An opening RT-PCR round employed HTBI primers and preceded a second-round multiplex PCR. Each CDR3 protein is one row after TCRdb ran MiXCR on the multiplex PCR reads. The table has 350,000 to 400,000 distinct CDR3 sequences, about 17% seen once. V trimming: 4 bases; J trimming: 11 bases; junction bases outside the gene matches: 7. CDR1 and CDR2 from the germline V gene are SEHNR and FQNEAQ (reference sequence). This CDR3 contains 14 residues.

The sequenced sample consisted of peripheral blood. The sequence derives from a young woman with Graves' ophthalmopathy. The rearrangement links TRBV7-9 to TRBJ1-6; 8 nucleotides match TRBD1. The CDR3 is CASSYGQGFTPLHF. The CDR3 bases are TGTGCCAGCAGCTACGGACAGGGATTTACACCCCTCCACTTT.